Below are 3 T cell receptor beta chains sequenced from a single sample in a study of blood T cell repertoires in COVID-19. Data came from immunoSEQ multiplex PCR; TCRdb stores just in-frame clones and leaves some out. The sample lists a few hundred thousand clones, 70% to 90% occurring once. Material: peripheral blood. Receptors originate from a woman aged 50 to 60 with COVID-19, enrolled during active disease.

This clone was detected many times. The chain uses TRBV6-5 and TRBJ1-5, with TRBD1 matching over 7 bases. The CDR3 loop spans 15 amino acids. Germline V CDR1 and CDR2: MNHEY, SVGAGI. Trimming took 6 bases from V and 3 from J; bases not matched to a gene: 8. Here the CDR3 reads CASSPQGQINQPQHF. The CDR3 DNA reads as TGTGCCAGCAGCCCACAGGGACAGATCAATCAGCCCCAGCATTTT.

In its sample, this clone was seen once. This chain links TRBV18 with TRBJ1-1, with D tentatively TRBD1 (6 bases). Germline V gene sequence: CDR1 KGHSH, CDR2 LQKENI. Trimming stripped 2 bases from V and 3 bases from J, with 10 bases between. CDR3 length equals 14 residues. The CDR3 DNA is TGTGCCAGCTCACCATTTTCAGGGGACACTGAAGCTTTCTTT. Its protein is CASSPFSGDTEAFF.

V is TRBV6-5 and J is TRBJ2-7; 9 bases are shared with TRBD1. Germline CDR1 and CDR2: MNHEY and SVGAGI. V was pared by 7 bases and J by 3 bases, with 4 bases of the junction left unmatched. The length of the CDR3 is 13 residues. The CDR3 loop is CASTYRGLYEQYF. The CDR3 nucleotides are TGTGCCAGCACCTACAGGGGGCTCTACGAGCAGTACTTC.